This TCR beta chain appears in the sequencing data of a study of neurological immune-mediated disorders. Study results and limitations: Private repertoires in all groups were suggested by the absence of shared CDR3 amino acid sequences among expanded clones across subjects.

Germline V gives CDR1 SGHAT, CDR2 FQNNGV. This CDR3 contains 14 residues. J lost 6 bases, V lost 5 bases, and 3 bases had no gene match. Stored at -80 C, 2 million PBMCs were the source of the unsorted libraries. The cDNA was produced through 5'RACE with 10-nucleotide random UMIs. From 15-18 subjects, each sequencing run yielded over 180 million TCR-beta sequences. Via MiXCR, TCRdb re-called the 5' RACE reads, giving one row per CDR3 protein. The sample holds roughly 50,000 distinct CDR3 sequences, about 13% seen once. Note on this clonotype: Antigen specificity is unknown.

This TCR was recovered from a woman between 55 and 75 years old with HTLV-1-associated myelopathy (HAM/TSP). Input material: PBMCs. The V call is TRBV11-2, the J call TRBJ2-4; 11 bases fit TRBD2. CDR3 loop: CASSRTSGRNIQYF. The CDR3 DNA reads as TGTGCCAGCAGCCGAACTAGCGGGAGAAACATTCAGTACTTC.